Each of the 30 T cell receptor beta chains below was sequenced from the same sample in a study of cytomegalovirus exposure and HLA in healthy donors. The PCR used 60 Vbeta and 13 Jbeta primers. Only in-frame clones appear in the TCRdb table, and some are missing; sequencing was by immunoSEQ multiplex PCR. Of 45,000 to 75,000 clones listed, 70% are singletons. What was sequenced was PBMCs. All receptors come from a woman aged 60 to 75 in good health and CMV-seropositive.

CDR3 amino acids: CASSPNIGTGSGTQYF. The CDR3 bases are TGTGCCAGCAGTCCGAATATCGGGACAGGGAGCGGGACCCAGTACTTC. This chain connects TRBV7-2 to TRBJ2-5; 9 nucleotides agree with TRBD1. V shed 6 bases, J shed 7 bases, and the junction held 15 bases outside the gene matches. The CDR3 is 16 amino acids. The V gene's germline CDR1 is SGHTA and CDR2 FQGNSA.

The chain joins TRBV18 to TRBJ1-2; D perhaps matches TRBD1 (6 bases). CDR1 is KGHSH and CDR2 is LQKENI in the germline V gene. Deletions cut 0 bases from V and 4 bases from J, with 12 bases between. CDR3 length: 15 residues. For the CDR3, the DNA is TGTGCCAGCTCACCACCAGAAGCGACAGGCTATGGCTACACCTTC. Amino acids: CASSPPEATGYGYTF.

V is TRBV4-3 and J is TRBJ2-3; TRBD2 matches 11 bases. Trimming at V came to 4 bases and at J to 0 bases, leaving 6 bases not matched to a gene. The germline V gene has CDR1 LGHNA and CDR2 YSLEER. The CDR3 totals 17 residues. The CDR3 nucleotides are TGCGCCAGCAGCCCGGCGGCTAGCGGGGGGAGCACAGATACGCAGTATTTT. Protein sequence: CASSPAASGGSTDTQYF.

This clone has just a few counts. The chain links TRBV9 to TRBJ2-1, with TRBD2 matching 12 bases. The length of the CDR3 is 16 residues. Germline V lookup: CDR1 SGDLS, CDR2 YYNGEE. J gave up 6 bases and V 4 bases, and 8 bases lay outside the gene matches. In DNA form, the CDR3 reads TGTGCCAGCAGCCCCTGGACTAGCGGGGAGGTCAATGAGCAGTTCTTC. Protein: CASSPWTSGEVNEQFF.

In regard to this clone: One junction end disagrees with the germline gene, perhaps due to a read error. V is TRBV7-9 and J is TRBJ2-7, with D possibly being TRBD2 (5 bases). The CDR3 sequence is 12 residues long. Per germline, CDR1 SEHNR and CDR2 FQNEAQ (reference sequence). The CDR3 DNA sequence: TGTTCCAGCAGCTTGAGTTCGGGGATACAGTACTTC. As protein: CSSSLSSGIQYF.

CDR3 nucleotide sequence: TGTGCCAGCAGCTTAGGGAGGTACCAGCAGTTCTTC. Translation: CASSLGRYQQFF. The J gene is TRBJ2-1, the V gene TRBV11-2, with TRBD2 as a possible D gene (5 bases). This CDR3 has 12 residues. Germline CDR1 SGHAT, CDR2 FQNNGV. V was cut by 1 base and J by 11 bases, with 9 bases left in between.

The chain has TRBV27 and TRBJ1-1; 10 bases fit TRBD1. The germline gives CDR1 MNHEY, CDR2 SMNVEV (reference sequence). V shed 4 bases and J 1 base; nucleotides not matched to a gene: 3. The CDR3 has 15 amino acids. The DNA for the CDR3 is TGTGCCAGCAGTTCTTGGACAGGGGGGAACACTGAAGCTTTCTTT. This sequence encodes CASSSWTGGNTEAFF.

This chain links TRBV6-5 with TRBJ2-7; TRBD1 matches at 9 bases. Germline CDR1 reads MNHEY; CDR2 reads SVGAGI. The CDR3 totals 13 residues. V dropped 4 bases and J dropped 6; count of bases not matched to a gene: 4. CDR3 sequence reads: CASSWTGAGEQYF. DNA for the CDR3: TGTGCCAGCAGTTGGACAGGGGCCGGCGAGCAGTACTTC.

V is TRBV9 and J is TRBJ1-5; D gene ambiguous. The CDR3 has 15 amino acids. Deletions cut 0 bases from V and 0 bases from J, with 7 bases between. Germline CDR1 and CDR2: SGDLS and YYNGEE. The CDR3 bases are TGTGCCAGCAGCGTAGGGGGAGATAGCAATCAGCCCCAGCATTTT. Residues: CASSVGGDSNQPQHF. Drawing the rest from reference TRBV9 and TRBJ1-5, the complete variable domain is DSGVTQTPKHLITATGQRVTLRCSPRSGDLSVYWYQQSLDQGLQFLIQYYNGEERAKGNILERFSAQQFPDLHSELNLSSLELGDSALYFCASSVGGDSNQPQHFGDGTRLSIL.

The rearrangement joins TRBV19 to TRBJ1-4; unclear D gene. Germline CDR1 is LNHDA and CDR2 is SQIVND (reference sequence). With 5 bases removed from V and 3 bases from J, the gap between germline ends came to 13 bases. The length of the CDR3 is 15 residues. The DNA for the CDR3 is TGTGCCAGTAGTCGGGAAACGGCGTCTAATGAAAAACTGTTTTTT. It codes for CASSRETASNEKLFF.

The chain links TRBV6-1 to TRBJ1-2; TRBD1 matches at 9 bases. Germline CDR1 reads MNHNS; CDR2 reads SASEGT. V lost 7 bases and J lost 3; bases outside the gene matches: 6. This CDR3 contains 14 residues. The CDR3 nucleotides read TGTGCCAGCAAAGTGACAGGGGGTGACTATGGCTACACCTTC. Protein product: CASKVTGGDYGYTF.

V and J are TRBV7-2 and TRBJ2-7, with 10 bases aligning to TRBD1. The V segment lost 1 base and the J segment 2 bases; nucleotides outside the gene matches: 8. The CDR3 contains 17 residues. Germline values: CDR1 SGHTA, CDR2 FQGNSA. The CDR3 spells CASSLGGPGQGTYEQYF. The CDR3 DNA reads TGTGCCAGCAGCTTAGGGGGGCCGGGACAGGGGACCTACGAGCAGTACTTC.

This rearrangement joins TRBV7-8 to TRBJ2-7; D not resolved. In germline, CDR1 is SGHVS, CDR2 FQNEAQ. The CDR3 has 11 amino acids. Trimming shortened V by 1 base and J by 6 bases, and 4 bases separated the two germline ends. The CDR3 DNA reads TGTGCCAGCAGCTTAGGGGCCGAGCAGTACTTC. It codes for CASSLGAEQYF. The full variable domain, rest sourced from reference TRBV7-8 and TRBJ2-7, is GAGVSQSPRYKVAKRGQDVALRCDPISGHVSLFWYQQALGQGPEFLTYFQNEAQLDKSGLPSDRFFAERPEGSVSTLKIQRTQQEDSAVYLCASSLGAEQYFGPGTRLTVT.

V usage is TRBV9 and J usage is TRBJ1-1, with 10 bases identical to TRBD1. V lost 0 bases, J lost 5 bases, and 4 bases stayed unmatched. The CDR3 contains 15 residues. The germline V gene has CDR1 SGDLS and CDR2 YYNGEE. The CDR3 region has the DNA TGTGCCAGCAGCGTAGATGGGACAGGGGAAACTGAAGCTTTCTTT. It encodes CASSVDGTGETEAFF.

The CDR3 DNA follows: TGTGCCAGCAGCGAGGTTTTCAACGAGCAGTACTTC. Amino acids: CASSEVFNEQYF. The chain is built from TRBV14 and TRBJ2-7; D is uncertain. V was pared by 5 bases and J by 5 bases, with 10 bases between. CDR3 length: 12 amino acids. From germline, CDR1 is SGHDN and CDR2 FVKESK.

V gene TRBV2 combines with J gene TRBJ2-5; D might be TRBD2 (6 bases). Germline assignment: CDR1 SNHLY and CDR2 FYNNEI. The CDR3 is made up of 18 amino acids. V was pared by 5 bases and J by 1 base, with 23 bases between. CDR3 coding DNA: TGTGCCAGCAGTCGAAACCCCCCTGAGGTAGCGGTCCAAGAGACCCAGTACTTC. Encoded protein: CASSRNPPEVAVQETQYF.

The CDR3 sequence is CSVSGGAGANVLTF. As DNA, the CDR3 is TGCAGCGTCTCAGGGGGCGCTGGGGCCAACGTCCTGACTTTC. The chain is built from TRBV29-1 and TRBJ2-6, with TRBD1 matching over 8 bases. Per germline, CDR1 SQVTM and CDR2 ANQGSEA. The trim removed 6 bases at V and 2 bases at J, leaving 3 bases unmatched. This CDR3 contains 14 residues.

Concerning this clone itself: One junction end does not reproduce the germline sequence, and a read error may be involved. The chain combines TRBV4-2 with TRBJ1-1, with a possible D match to TRBD1 (6 bases). Germline CDR1 reads LGHNA; CDR2 reads YNFKEQ. This CDR3 has 17 residues. CDR3: CASSQDRTEQGNTGAFF. The CDR3 DNA reads as TGTGCCAGCAGCCAAGATCGGACAGAGCAAGGGAACACTGGAGCTTTCTTT.

CDR3 residues: CASSPPGQLNYGYTF. CDR3 coding DNA: TGTGCCAGCTCACCCCCGGGACAGCTAAACTATGGCTACACCTTC. V and J are TRBV18 and TRBJ1-2; 7 bases are shared with TRBD1. There are 15 residues in the CDR3. Per the germline V gene, CDR1 is KGHSH and CDR2 is LQKENI. The ends lost 3 bases at V and 2 bases at J; junction bases unmatched: 6.

This clone was recorded a few times. Germline is not matched at one junction end, which may reflect a read error. This sequence joins TRBV6-5 and TRBJ1-1; no reliable D call. Germline values: CDR1 MNHEY, CDR2 SVGAGI. The CDR3 has 13 amino acids. The CDR3 bases are TGTGCCAGCAGCGACACGTTGAAGACTGAAGCTTTCTTT. Protein product: CASSDTLKTEAFF.

The chain links TRBV9 to TRBJ2-2, with TRBD2 as a possible D gene (6 bases). Germline values: CDR1 SGDLS, CDR2 YYNGEE. This CDR3 spans 16 amino acids. V dropped 3 bases and J dropped 0 bases, with 12 bases sitting between them. CDR3 bases: TGTGCCAGCAGCGCCGGGGGAGCCCCGAACACCGGGGAGCTGTTTTTT. Amino acids: CASSAGGAPNTGELFF.

For the CDR3, the DNA is TGTGCCAGCAGCTTAAAGTCCAGGGTTGAAAAACTGTTTTTT. It specifies CASSLKSRVEKLFF. This chain connects TRBV13 to TRBJ1-4; TRBD1 might be the D (5 bases). The V gene lost 2 bases and the J gene lost 7 bases, with 11 bases spanning the gap. Germline V CDR1 and CDR2: PRHDT, FYEKMQ (reference sequence). This CDR3 is 14 amino acids long.

This clone was seen only once. The chain links TRBV25-1 to TRBJ1-1; TRBD1 might be the D (5 bases). Trimming removed 4 bases at V and 0 bases at J, with 12 bases between. The length of the CDR3 is 15 residues. Looked up from germline, CDR1 is MGHDK and CDR2 is SYGVNS. The CDR3 region has the DNA TGTGCCAGCAGTGGTAGGGGCGGAATGAACACTGAAGCTTTCTTT. This sequence encodes CASSGRGGMNTEAFF. The whole variable domain, filled in from reference TRBV25-1 and TRBJ1-1, reads EADIYQTPRYLVIGTGKKITLECSQTMGHDKMYWYQQDPGMELHLIHYSYGVNSTEKGDLSSESTVSRIRTEHFPLTLESARPSHTSQYLCASSGRGGMNTEAFFGQGTRLTVV.

The chain recombines TRBV4-3 with TRBJ2-1, with 15 bases lining up with TRBD2. From germline, CDR1 is LGHNA and CDR2 YSLEER. This CDR3 contains 17 residues. J gave up 7 bases and V 1 base, and 5 bases lay outside the gene matches. The CDR3 coding sequence is TGCGCCAGCAGCCAAGCGGGACTAGCGGGGGGCCCGAATGAGCAGTTCTTC. Its translation: CASSQAGLAGGPNEQFF.

As regards this clone: Germline and junction disagree at one end, which may indicate a read error. The CDR3 loop is CSSSLAPKSSHQPQHF. The CDR3 DNA is TGTTCCAGCAGCTTAGCGCCCAAATCAAGCCATCAGCCCCAGCATTTT. The chain couples TRBV7-9 to TRBJ1-5; no firm D call. This CDR3 has 16 amino acids. From germline, CDR1 is SEHNR and CDR2 FQNEAQ (reference sequence).

The chain combines TRBV4-3 with TRBJ1-3, with a possible D match to TRBD1 (6 bases). Per the germline V gene, CDR1 is LGHNA and CDR2 is YSLEER. CDR3 size: 17 residues. V was clipped by 2 bases and J by 2 bases, with 16 bases between them. As DNA, the CDR3 is TGCGCCAGCAGCCAACAGCCTCTGGGGGCAGCTGGAAACACCATATATTTT. It encodes CASSQQPLGAAGNTIYF.

The rearrangement joins TRBV5-1 to TRBJ2-3, with 8 bases that match TRBD2. The CDR3 has 14 amino acids. Germline CDR1 is SGHRS and CDR2 is YFSETQ. Unmatched junction bases numbered 2, after V lost 4 bases and J lost 1 base. Written as DNA, the CDR3 is TGCGCCAGCAGCACTAGCGGAGGCACAGATACGCAGTATTTT. It is translated as CASSTSGGTDTQYF.

This chain connects TRBV4-1 to TRBJ1-4; tentatively, D is TRBD1 (6 bases). Germline V gene data show CDR1 as MGHRA and CDR2 as YSYEKL. Deletions cut 8 bases from V and 5 bases from J, with 12 bases between. The CDR3 is made up of 13 amino acids. The chain's CDR3 is CASREQGNEKLFF. CDR3 nucleotide sequence: TGCGCCAGCCGTGAACAGGGAAATGAAAAACTGTTTTTT.

The chain employs TRBV5-1 and TRBJ1-1, with no clear D. CDR3 length equals 14 residues. Germline V lookup: CDR1 SGHRS, CDR2 YFSETQ. V was shortened by 0 bases and J by 3 bases, with 9 bases between the two germline ends. CDR3 nucleotides: TGCGCCAGCAGCTTGGGCGGGGAGTACACTGAAGCTTTCTTT. Amino acid sequence: CASSLGGEYTEAFF.

The chain has TRBV19 and TRBJ1-1; D uncertain. Between the trimmed V and J ends, which lost 5 bases and 6 bases, there was a span of 10 bases. This CDR3 is built from 12 residues. CDR1 LNHDA and CDR2 SQIVND come from the germline V gene (reference sequence). The CDR3 loop is CASSRAGPEAFF. In DNA form, the CDR3 reads TGTGCCAGTAGTCGAGCAGGTCCTGAAGCTTTCTTT.